The 25 T cell receptor beta chains in this list originate from one sample, sequenced in a study of cytomegalovirus exposure and HLA in healthy donors. In the PCR, 60 Vbeta and 13 Jbeta primers were used. The repertoire was sequenced with immunoSEQ multiplex PCR; TCRdb's copy has only in-frame clones and lacks some. The sample holds 65,000 to 95,000 clones, around 77% seen once. Input material: PBMCs. These receptors were obtained from a middle-aged man in good health and CMV-seronegative.

The chain is built from TRBV30 and TRBJ2-4; D might be TRBD2 (5 bases). V lost 0 bases and J 0 bases, leaving 12 bases between the germline ends. Germline V gene data show CDR1 as GTSNPN and CDR2 as SVGIG (reference sequence). CDR3 length: 16 residues. CDR3 loop: CAWSVGRTVAKNIQYF. The CDR3 region has the DNA TGTGCCTGGAGTGTTGGCCGGACTGTAGCCAAAAACATTCAGTACTTC.

V usage is TRBV5-1 and J usage is TRBJ1-1, with 10 positions matching TRBD1. V dropped 3 bases and J dropped 0; count of bases not matched to a gene: 5. This CDR3 comprises 16 residues. Germline values: CDR1 SGHRS, CDR2 YFSETQ. In nucleotides, the CDR3 is TGCGCCAGCAGCTCGACAGGGGGCCCCATGAACACTGAAGCTTTCTTT. Protein product: CASSSTGGPMNTEAFF.

The V gene is TRBV19, the J gene TRBJ1-6, with 7 bases lining up with TRBD1. Germline V gene data show CDR1 as LNHDA and CDR2 as SQIVND (reference sequence). The CDR3 is made up of 13 amino acids. After removal of 7 bases from V and 4 bases from J, the junction contained 1 base not matched to a gene. CDR3 protein: CASTGQYNSPLHF. CDR3 DNA: TGTGCCAGTACGGGACAGTATAATTCACCCCTCCACTTT.

The chain is built from TRBV27 and TRBJ2-7, with 7 bases aligning to TRBD1. Germline V gene data show CDR1 as MNHEY and CDR2 as SMNVEV (reference sequence). Losses at the gene ends were 6 bases for V and 2 bases for J; bases not matched to a gene: 1. This CDR3 has 12 residues. CDR3: CASSDRAYEQYF. DNA for the CDR3: TGTGCCAGCAGCGACAGGGCCTACGAGCAGTACTTC.

The chain joins TRBV7-8 to TRBJ2-5; 7 nucleotides line up with TRBD2. The CDR3 sequence is 13 residues long. Trimming took 6 bases from V and 5 from J; bases not matched to a gene: 6. Germline-derived CDR1 and CDR2 are SGHVS and FQNEAQ. In nucleotides, the CDR3 is TGTGCCAGCAGGTCCGGGGGGAGGGAGACCCAGTACTTC. Protein product: CASRSGGRETQYF.

The rearrangement uses TRBV6-5 and TRBJ1-4, with a weak D call TRBD1 (5 bases). V dropped 5 bases and J dropped 4 bases, with 8 bases sitting between them. Germline-derived CDR1 and CDR2 are MNHEY and SVGAGI. CDR3 size: 13 residues. The CDR3 DNA is TGTGCCAGCAGTGAACAGGTTAATGAAAAACTGTTTTTT. It codes for CASSEQVNEKLFF.

V gene TRBV28 combines with J gene TRBJ2-4; 8 nucleotides align to TRBD2. The V gene's germline CDR1 is MDHEN and CDR2 SYDVKM. This CDR3 region has 18 residues. The V segment lost 3 bases and the J segment 0 bases; nucleotides outside the gene matches: 10. The CDR3 sequence: CASSFPSAGEIAKNIQYF. In nucleotides, the CDR3 is TGTGCCAGCAGTTTCCCCTCAGCGGGGGAGATAGCCAAAAACATTCAGTACTTC.

The V call is TRBV6-5, the J call TRBJ2-3, with a possible D match to TRBD2 (6 bases). Germline loops: CDR1 MNHEY, CDR2 SVGAGI. The CDR3 loop spans 13 amino acids. V was clipped by 9 bases and J by 0 bases, with 10 bases between them. For the CDR3, the DNA is TGTGCCAGTAGACGGGGGAGCACAGATACGCAGTATTTT. Protein: CASRRGSTDTQYF.

The rearrangement uses TRBV4-2 and TRBJ1-5, with D maybe TRBD1 (5 bases). The CDR3 spans 16 residues. The germline V gene has CDR1 LGHNA and CDR2 YNFKEQ. V was cut by 0 bases and J by 5 bases, with 14 bases left in between. The CDR3 DNA sequence: TGTGCCAGCAGCCAAGAGTTTTCAGGGTCACATCAGCCCCAGCATTTT. Encoded protein: CASSQEFSGSHQPQHF.

Details on this clone: One end of the junction does not line up with germline, which may come from a read error. The genes are TRBV6-1 and TRBJ2-5, with 7 bases that match TRBD2. Germline values: CDR1 MNHNS, CDR2 SASEGT. CDR3 length: 15 amino acids. The CDR3 region is CASSEVSSGQGTQYF. CDR3 bases: TGTGCCAGCAGTGAAGTATCTAGCGGACAAGGGACCCAGTACTTC.

This clone was found a few times. This chain joins TRBV28 and TRBJ1-1; 10 bases are shared with TRBD1. Trimming removed 4 bases from V and 3 bases from J; junction bases left unmatched: 11. The CDR3 totals 17 residues. The germline V gene encodes CDR1 MDHEN and CDR2 SYDVKM. The CDR3, as DNA: TGTGCCAGCAGTTCGCCCGGGACAGGGGCCCACTACACTGAAGCTTTCTTT. It is translated as CASSSPGTGAHYTEAFF.

This rearrangement joins TRBV10-2 to TRBJ1-1; tentatively, D is TRBD1 (5 bases). CDR1 WSHSY and CDR2 SAAADI come from the germline V gene. The CDR3 loop spans 11 amino acids. Trimming left V 4 bases short and J 7 bases short, with 7 bases between. CDR3 coding DNA: TGCGCCAGCAGTGTGACAGATGAAGCTTTCTTT. The encoded protein is CASSVTDEAFF.

This chain uses TRBV7-2 with TRBJ2-7, with 8 bases fitting TRBD2. Germline CDR1 and CDR2: SGHTA and FQGNSA. V lost 2 bases and J lost 0; bases outside the gene matches: 3. The CDR3 length is 15 residues. The CDR3 DNA sequence: TGTGCCAGCAGCTTATCACGGGGGGGCTCCTACGAGCAGTACTTC. This codes for CASSLSRGGSYEQYF.

The chain recombines TRBV30 with TRBJ1-2; D perhaps matches TRBD1 (5 bases). Germline CDR1 and CDR2: GTSNPN and SVGIG (reference sequence). The length of the CDR3 is 14 residues. Trimming pared 3 bases from V and 7 bases from J, leaving 18 bases between. In DNA form, the CDR3 reads TGTGCCTGGAGCCGGCTATCAGGGCGGTTTGGCTACACCTTC. This sequence encodes CAWSRLSGRFGYTF.

V gene TRBV13 combines with J gene TRBJ1-2, with unresolved D. Trimming took off 5 bases at V and 3 bases at J, with 16 bases between the two ends. Germline CDR1 reads PRHDT; CDR2 reads FYEKMQ (reference sequence). The CDR3 covers 15 residues. The CDR3: CASSRASRGDYGYTF. In DNA, the CDR3 is TGTGCCAGCAGCCGAGCCTCCCGGGGTGACTATGGCTACACCTTC.

The chain combines TRBV4-3 with TRBJ1-5; no definite D call. This CDR3 has 14 residues. Germline V CDR1 and CDR2: LGHNA, YSLEER. Trimming pared 0 bases from V and 4 bases from J, leaving 7 bases between. The CDR3 sequence is CASSQEPGNQPQHF. In nucleotides, the CDR3 is TGCGCCAGCAGCCAAGAGCCGGGAAATCAGCCCCAGCATTTT.

The rearrangement joins TRBV18 to TRBJ1-1; D call uncertain. The CDR3 runs 16 residues. V was clipped by 1 base and J by 1 base, with 13 bases between them. Germline CDR1 reads KGHSH; CDR2 reads LQKENI. The CDR3 here is CASSPRAPAGNTEAFF. CDR3 coding DNA: TGTGCCAGCTCACCACGAGCACCCGCGGGGAACACTGAAGCTTTCTTT.

This rearrangement joins TRBV15 to TRBJ1-4; TRBD1 matches 7 bases. In germline, CDR1 is LNHNV, CDR2 YYDKDF (reference sequence). The CDR3 runs 15 residues. Trimming cost V 0 bases and J 6 bases; bases outside gene matches: 4. In DNA, the CDR3 is TGTGCCACCAGCAGAGATGAGGGGGCCTATGAAAAACTGTTTTTT. Protein: CATSRDEGAYEKLFF.

This clone has only a few counts. The V and J genes are TRBV19 and TRBJ1-6; tentatively, D is TRBD1 (6 bases). The V end was cut by 10 bases, the J end by 4 bases, with 11 bases between. The CDR3 covers 13 residues. The germline gives CDR1 LNHDA, CDR2 SQIVND (reference sequence). The CDR3 here is CATADSYNSPLHF. As DNA, the CDR3 is TGTGCCACGGCGGACAGTTATAATTCACCCCTCCACTTT.

V and J are TRBV11-2 and TRBJ2-7, with 8 bases matching TRBD2. CDR1 is SGHAT and CDR2 is FQNNGV in the germline V gene. V lost 4 bases, J lost 3 bases, and 5 bases stayed unmatched. This CDR3 spans 14 amino acids. CDR3 residues: CASSYGGANYEQYF. In DNA form, the CDR3 reads TGTGCCAGCAGCTACGGGGGGGCTAACTACGAGCAGTACTTC.

This clone is a singleton in its sample. This sequence joins TRBV28 and TRBJ2-1; D unclear. The germline V and J ends were trimmed by 3 bases and 0 bases, with 6 bases remaining between them. CDR1 is MDHEN, CDR2 SYDVKM, per germline. The CDR3 covers 14 residues. CDR3 residues: CASSFRSSYNEQFF. The CDR3, as DNA: TGTGCCAGCAGTTTTAGGAGCTCCTACAATGAGCAGTTCTTC.

V gene TRBV11-2 combines with J gene TRBJ1-6; 10 bases align to TRBD1. V was pared by 7 bases and J by 16 bases, with 10 bases of the junction left unmatched. CDR1 is SGHAT and CDR2 is FQNNGV in the germline V gene. CDR3 length equals 13 residues. The CDR3 DNA is TGTGCCAGCACCCGGACAGGGGGTTCTCGTCTCCACTTT. It translates to CASTRTGGSRLHF.

The chain employs TRBV5-1 and TRBJ2-3, with D perhaps matching TRBD2 (5 bases). Germline CDR1 and CDR2: SGHRS and YFSETQ. This CDR3 region has 15 residues. The V end lost 0 bases, the J end lost 7 bases, and 15 bases lay between the germline ends. The CDR3 coding sequence is TGCGCCAGCAGCTTGGGGACCCGTACTAGTAATACGCAGTATTTT. Its translation: CASSLGTRTSNTQYF. The complete variable domain, with remaining parts taken from reference TRBV5-1 and TRBJ2-3, reads KAGVTQTPRYLIKTRGQQVTLSCSPISGHRSVSWYQQTPGQGLQFLFEYFSETQRNKGNFPGRFSGRQFSNSRSEMNVSTLELGDSALYLCASSLGTRTSNTQYFGPGTRLTVL.

The chain joins TRBV4-3 to TRBJ2-5; D unresolved. The J call may be wrong; the DNA end is better matched by TRBJ2-7. The CDR3 consists of 13 residues. Germline assignment: CDR1 LGHNA and CDR2 YSLEER. CDR3 region: CASSQWASGEQYF. The CDR3 nucleotides read TGCGCCAGCAGCCAATGGGCCTCCGGCGAGCAGTACTTC.

The V and J genes are TRBV4-3 and TRBJ2-7; D is ambiguous. CDR3 length equals 15 residues. CDR1 is LGHNA, CDR2 YSLEER, per germline. V was cut by 0 bases and J by 3 bases, with 12 bases left in between. The CDR3 sequence is CASSQDWPGRYEQYF. The CDR3 DNA follows: TGCGCCAGCAGCCAAGATTGGCCAGGCCGCTACGAGCAGTACTTC.